The entry below describes one TCR beta chain. What it binds is not known. The data were obtained in a study of vaccination and CD4 T cells after COVID-19. Treatment of the sample: roughly 10-day PBMC culture with coronavirus spike peptide pools or control peptides (ViraFEST assay). The authors isolated CD4+ T cells by negative selection after nine to eleven days of culture. An Oncomine TCR Beta short-read assay was used to sequence the DNA from cultured CD4+ T cells. In TCRdb, the PCR reads were re-called with MiXCR into one record per CDR3 protein. The sample shows approximately 12,000 distinct CDR3 sequences, approximately 43% of them seen only once. V was pared by 4 bases and J by 6 bases, with 31 bases between. The CDR3 loop spans 20 amino acids. In germline, CDR1 is MGHRA, CDR2 YSYEKL.

Sequenced material: CD4+ T cells from blood, cultured in vitro. The origin of this receptor is a human donor who had recovered from COVID-19. This chain uses TRBV4-1 with TRBJ1-5; a possible D gene is TRBD1 (5 bases). The CDR3 here is CASSRDPPGQGYIGRQPQHF. The CDR3 DNA sequence: TGCGCCAGCAGCCGCGATCCCCCTGGTCAGGGTTACATCGGGCGTCAGCCCCAGCATTTT.